A single sample is the source of the 31 T cell receptor beta chains below, sequenced in a study of cytomegalovirus exposure and HLA in healthy donors (dated by TCRdb to 2016 to 2017). Libraries were constructed by the immunoSEQ multiplex PCR assay. TCRdb limited this immuneACCESS table to in-frame rearrangements with V and J called. A share of clones is missing; checked studies link under half to unresolved V genes, and the rest is unexplained. The sample table contains some 84,000 clones; only one count was recorded for approximately 91% of them. Approximately 2% of the sample lies in the top ten. The sample was PBMCs. These receptors were obtained from a man aged 30 to 45 in good health and CMV-seronegative.

The chain employs TRBV7-9 and TRBJ2-7; 9 bases are shared with TRBD1. This CDR3 comprises 15 residues. The germline gives CDR1 SEHNR, CDR2 FQNEAQ (reference sequence). The trim removed 8 bases at V and 1 base at J, leaving 9 bases unmatched. Written as DNA, the CDR3 is TGTGCCAGCTTCGTTACCGGGACAGGGTCCTACGAGCAGTACTTC. It specifies CASFVTGTGSYEQYF. Looking up the rest from reference TRBV7-9 and TRBJ2-7 gives the full variable domain: DTGVSQNPRHKITKRGQNVTFRCDPISEHNRLYWYRQTLGQGPEFLTYFQNEAQLEKSRLLSDRFSAERPKGSFSTLEIQRTEQGDSAMYLCASFVTGTGSYEQYFGPGTRLTVT.

Written as DNA, the CDR3 is TGTGCCAGCAGCTTATATGGCCAACGCGGCACCTACGAGCAGTACTTC. Translating it yields CASSLYGQRGTYEQYF. This chain links TRBV7-9 with TRBJ2-7; no firm D call. Germline CDR1 is SEHNR and CDR2 is FQNEAQ (reference sequence). V was shortened by 2 bases and J by 2 bases, with 16 bases between the two germline ends. The CDR3 has 16 amino acids.

CDR3 in DNA: TGTGCCATCAGTGAGTTCCGATACGGACAGGGTTACGAGCAGTACTTC. This gives the protein CAISEFRYGQGYEQYF. The chain joins TRBV10-3 to TRBJ2-7, with TRBD1 matching 8 bases. The germline CDR1 and CDR2 sequences are ENHRY and SYGVKD. V trimming: 1 base; J trimming: 4 bases; junction bases outside the gene matches: 9. This CDR3 is 16 amino acids long.

The CDR3 loop is CASSRGQGTYEQYF. CDR3 sequence (DNA): TGTGCCAGCAGCCGAGGACAGGGGACCTACGAGCAGTACTTC. The chain recombines TRBV7-2 with TRBJ2-7; the match to TRBD1 covers 9 bases. In germline, CDR1 is SGHTA, CDR2 FQGNSA. V gave up 5 bases and J gave up 2 bases; unmatched junction bases: 4. The CDR3 spans 14 residues.

This clone was recorded once. The chain uses TRBV29-1 and TRBJ2-3; 8 bases agree with TRBD1. CDR1 and CDR2 from the germline V gene are SQVTM and ANQGSEA. The CDR3 is 13 amino acids. Losses at the gene ends were 5 bases for V and 2 bases for J; bases not matched to a gene: 3. As DNA, the CDR3 is TGCAGCGTTCCGGGACAGGTCACAGATACGCAGTATTTT. The encoded protein is CSVPGQVTDTQYF.

V usage is TRBV28 and J usage is TRBJ2-2, with D perhaps matching TRBD1 (5 bases). Germline-derived CDR1 and CDR2 are MDHEN and SYDVKM. This CDR3 is built from 15 residues. The germline V and J ends were trimmed by 4 bases and 4 bases, with 13 bases remaining between them. CDR3 DNA sequence: TGTGCCAGCAGTTCGGTCAGGGTGATCACCGGGGAGCTGTTTTTT. This codes for CASSSVRVITGELFF.

This chain connects TRBV13 to TRBJ2-5, with 11 nucleotides matching TRBD2. The CDR3 is 17 residues long. CDR1 and CDR2 from the germline V gene are PRHDT and FYEKMQ (reference sequence). V lost 0 bases and J lost 5; bases outside the gene matches: 8. CDR3 nucleotide sequence: TGTGCCAGCAGCTTAGGGACTAGCGGGATGGGTCGTGAGACCCAGTACTTC. Protein: CASSLGTSGMGRETQYF.

This chain connects TRBV6-6 to TRBJ2-7, with 9 bases matching TRBD1. Germline values: CDR1 MNHNY, CDR2 SVGAGI (reference sequence). The CDR3 runs to 16 residues. The V segment lost 5 bases and the J segment 5 bases; nucleotides outside the gene matches: 13. The CDR3 here is CASSQVSGTGYHEQYF. In DNA, the CDR3 is TGTGCCAGCAGTCAGGTTTCCGGGACAGGGTACCACGAGCAGTACTTC.

The CDR3: CASSPTTEGPMNTEAFF. Written as DNA, the CDR3 is TGTGCCAGCTCACCGACTACCGAAGGGCCCATGAACACTGAAGCTTTCTTT. V and J are TRBV18 and TRBJ1-1; D ambiguous. Per germline, CDR1 KGHSH and CDR2 LQKENI. V gave up 3 bases and J gave up 0 bases, with 17 bases separating them. The CDR3 sequence is 17 residues long.

The chain recombines TRBV6-4 with TRBJ1-2; 9 bases match TRBD1. Germline CDR1 is MRHNA and CDR2 is SNTAGT. V shed 6 bases, J shed 4 bases, and the junction held 9 bases outside the gene matches. The CDR3 extends over 15 amino acids. This chain's CDR3 is CASSDAGTGSYGYTF. CDR3 sequence (DNA): TGTGCCAGCAGCGATGCCGGGACAGGGAGCTATGGCTACACCTTC.

This chain links TRBV2 with TRBJ2-3; possibly TRBD1 for D (6 bases). Germline V gives CDR1 SNHLY, CDR2 FYNNEI. This CDR3 has 15 amino acids. Deletions cut 2 bases from V and 6 bases from J, with 15 bases between. DNA of the CDR3: TGTGCCAGCAGTGAAAGGACAGCTTACGGGGATACGCAGTATTTT. It yields the protein CASSERTAYGDTQYF.

The chain has TRBV5-1 and TRBJ1-1; the D gene is possibly TRBD1 (6 bases). Germline-derived CDR1 and CDR2 are SGHRS and YFSETQ. This CDR3 has 17 residues. Trimming pared 0 bases from V and 0 bases from J, leaving 15 bases between. CDR3 residues: CASSLAGPGAMNTEAFF. The CDR3, as DNA: TGCGCCAGCAGCTTGGCCGGGCCAGGGGCGATGAACACTGAAGCTTTCTTT. The full variable domain, with the rest looked up from reference TRBV5-1 and TRBJ1-1, is KAGVTQTPRYLIKTRGQQVTLSCSPISGHRSVSWYQQTPGQGLQFLFEYFSETQRNKGNFPGRFSGRQFSNSRSEMNVSTLELGDSALYLCASSLAGPGAMNTEAFFGQGTRLTVV.

The gene calls are TRBV6-5 and TRBJ2-1, with D maybe TRBD2 (5 bases). The CDR3 spans 15 residues. Trimming removed 5 bases from V and 0 bases from J, with 11 bases in between. Germline V CDR1 and CDR2: MNHEY, SVGAGI. The CDR3 bases are TGTGCCAGCAGTATTACTAGTGGCTCCTACAATGAGCAGTTCTTC. Its protein product is CASSITSGSYNEQFF.

V is TRBV12-5 and J is TRBJ2-2, with 7 bases lining up with TRBD1. Germline assignment: CDR1 LGHNT and CDR2 FRNRAP. Unmatched junction bases numbered 11, after V lost 4 bases and J lost 3 bases. The CDR3 contains 17 residues. The CDR3 loop is CASGSMIGDSYTGELFF. CDR3 coding DNA: TGTGCTAGTGGTTCCATGATTGGGGACAGTTACACCGGGGAGCTGTTTTTT.

This chain's CDR3 is CASSLVSPDRATGELFF. In DNA, the CDR3 is TGCGCCAGCAGCTTGGTTTCCCCGGACAGGGCCACCGGGGAGCTGTTTTTT. This chain connects TRBV5-1 to TRBJ2-2; 8 bases are shared with TRBD1. The length of the CDR3 is 17 residues. V was clipped by 0 bases and J by 4 bases; unmatched bases: 8. Germline V gene lookup returns CDR1 SGHRS and CDR2 YFSETQ.

The CDR3 DNA reads TGTGCCAGCAGTCCCAACCTCGGACTGGGAGAGACCCAGTACTTC. It codes for CASSPNLGLGETQYF. The chain recombines TRBV27 with TRBJ2-5, with D maybe TRBD2 (5 bases). Trimming left V 5 bases short and J 4 bases short, with 17 bases between. The V gene's germline CDR1 is MNHEY and CDR2 SMNVEV (reference sequence). The CDR3 has 15 amino acids.

This clone was counted once. The CDR3 coding sequence is TGTGCCAGCAGCAAAGATCCGACGACGGGGGGGCAGGCGACCAACTTC. It specifies CASSKDPTTGGQATNF. This chain joins TRBV21-1 and TRBJ2-7; the DNA was not compared with TRBD2, the D call given in the table. TRBV21-1 is assigned pseudogene status. There are 16 residues in the CDR3.

The chain is built from TRBV6-5 and TRBJ2-2; D perhaps matches TRBD2 (6 bases). V lost 2 bases, J lost 5 bases, and 12 bases lay in between. This CDR3 has 15 amino acids. CDR1 and CDR2 (germline): MNHEY, SVGAGI. The chain's CDR3 is CASSYEGLLTGELFF. CDR3 DNA: TGTGCCAGCAGTTACGAGGGACTCCTGACCGGGGAGCTGTTTTTT.

The table lists this clone with a count of one. This chain uses TRBV2 with TRBJ2-7; weak D call: TRBD1 (6 bases). Germline values: CDR1 SNHLY, CDR2 FYNNEI. The V end was cut by 6 bases, the J end by 4 bases, with 10 bases between. The CDR3 extends over 12 amino acids. The CDR3, as DNA: TGTGCCAGCAGAATGGGGGCGTACGAGCAGTACTTC. Its translation is CASRMGAYEQYF.

The chain uses TRBV18 and TRBJ2-1; 9 bases are a match to TRBD1. The V gene end was trimmed by 2 bases and the J gene end by 6 bases; junction bases not matched to a gene: 2. Per germline, CDR1 KGHSH and CDR2 LQKENI. CDR3 length equals 14 residues. For the CDR3, the DNA is TGTGCCAGCTCACCAGGGGACAGGGTCAATGAGCAGTTCTTC. Its protein product is CASSPGDRVNEQFF.

V usage is TRBV4-1 and J usage is TRBJ1-6; no clear D gene. This CDR3 is 16 amino acids long. Germline V gives CDR1 MGHRA, CDR2 YSYEKL. V lost 2 bases, J lost 5 bases, and 13 bases lay in between. CDR3: CASSQNPLQHNSPLHF. DNA of the CDR3: TGCGCCAGCAGCCAAAATCCACTCCAACATAATTCACCCCTCCACTTT.

This chain connects TRBV28 to TRBJ2-3; 7 nucleotides line up with TRBD2. The CDR3 contains 16 residues. In germline, CDR1 is MDHEN, CDR2 SYDVKM. The V segment lost 1 base and the J segment 2 bases; nucleotides outside the gene matches: 6. CDR3 nucleotide sequence: TGTGCCAGCAGTTTATTAGCGGGTTCTTCCACAGATACGCAGTATTTT. This translates into CASSLLAGSSTDTQYF.

V is TRBV7-9 and J is TRBJ2-3; weak D call: TRBD2 (5 bases). This CDR3 has 15 amino acids. V gave up 5 bases and J gave up 0 bases, with 12 bases separating them. The germline CDR1 and CDR2 sequences are SEHNR and FQNEAQ (reference sequence). CDR3 residues: CASSPLGVSTDTQYF. Written as DNA, the CDR3 is TGTGCCAGCAGCCCACTGGGAGTTAGCACAGATACGCAGTATTTT.

The V call is TRBV6-5, the J call TRBJ2-7; tentative D call: TRBD2 (5 bases). CDR3 length: 13 amino acids. V lost 4 bases and J 4 bases, leaving 11 bases between the germline ends. In germline, CDR1 is MNHEY, CDR2 SVGAGI. Here the CDR3 reads CASSSQRGYEQYF. In DNA form, the CDR3 reads TGTGCCAGCAGTTCACAGAGAGGGTACGAGCAGTACTTC.

The rearrangement joins TRBV18 to TRBJ1-1; 9 positions agree with TRBD1. Germline V lookup: CDR1 KGHSH, CDR2 LQKENI. V was clipped by 3 bases and J by 3 bases; unmatched bases: 2. The CDR3 is made up of 14 amino acids. This chain's CDR3 is CASSPDRGHTEAFF. The CDR3 bases are TGTGCCAGCTCACCGGACAGGGGTCACACTGAAGCTTTCTTT.

J is TRBJ2-3 and V is TRBV11-1, with 7 positions matching TRBD1. V lost 2 bases, J lost 8 bases, and 16 bases stayed unmatched. Germline V gene lookup returns CDR1 SGHAT and CDR2 FQDESV (reference sequence). CDR3 length: 17 residues. CDR3 amino acids: CASSLLSRVRGLATQYF. The CDR3 DNA sequence: TGTGCCAGCAGCTTACTATCCCGAGTAAGGGGGCTTGCTACGCAGTATTTT.

The rearrangement uses TRBV28 and TRBJ1-5, with 7 positions matching TRBD1. The ends lost 5 bases at V and 4 bases at J; junction bases unmatched: 5. Germline values: CDR1 MDHEN, CDR2 SYDVKM. The CDR3 spans 14 residues. In DNA, the CDR3 is TGTGCCAGCAGTCCGCGGACAGGTAATCAGCCCCAGCATTTT. This codes for CASSPRTGNQPQHF.

This sequence joins TRBV6-1 and TRBJ2-7; TRBD2 might be the D (6 bases). V dropped 8 bases and J dropped 2 bases, with 16 bases sitting between them. This CDR3 has 14 residues. From germline, CDR1 is MNHNS and CDR2 SASEGT. The CDR3 DNA sequence: TGTGCCAGCTCCGCGGGAATTTCTGCCTACGAGCAGTACTTC. Its translation is CASSAGISAYEQYF.

The rearrangement uses TRBV6-5 and TRBJ2-7; 8 positions match TRBD1. From germline, CDR1 is MNHEY and CDR2 SVGAGI. This CDR3 is built from 14 residues. V shed 7 bases and J 0 bases; nucleotides not matched to a gene: 5. The CDR3 here is CASTRGTGSYEQYF. Here the CDR3 DNA reads TGTGCCAGCACCCGGGGGACAGGCTCCTACGAGCAGTACTTC.

The J gene is TRBJ1-5, the V gene TRBV19; perhaps TRBD1 as D (6 bases). V lost 5 bases and J 5 bases, leaving 10 bases between the germline ends. The germline CDR1 and CDR2 sequences are LNHDA and SQIVND (reference sequence). The CDR3 runs 13 residues. The CDR3 region has the DNA TGTGCCAGTAGTGGGACAAGAGATCAGCCCCAGCATTTT. Its translation is CASSGTRDQPQHF.

The J gene is TRBJ2-7, the V gene TRBV11-2, with 8 nucleotides matching TRBD1. Per germline, CDR1 SGHAT and CDR2 FQNNGV. The trim removed 4 bases at V and 2 bases at J, leaving 10 bases unmatched. The CDR3 has 16 residues. CDR3 residues: CASSSRWGQATYEQYF. The CDR3 coding sequence is TGTGCCAGCAGCTCCCGATGGGGACAGGCCACCTACGAGCAGTACTTC.